This TCR beta chain derives from a study of blood T cell repertoires in COVID-19. In the study overall: Whether acute or convalescent, the COVID-19 samples came from the United States, Italy and Spain. PBMCs, B-cell-depleted T cells, or T cells provided the cDNA or gDNA that made up the material.

Germline V gives CDR1 MNHEY, CDR2 SVGEGT. V was shortened by 5 bases and J by 0 bases, with 17 bases between the two germline ends. This CDR3 region has 16 residues. In the authors' workflow: Nucleated cell number was recorded as an estimate derived from reference gene primer amplification. Data came from immunoSEQ multiplex PCR; TCRdb stores just in-frame clones and leaves some out. Clonal size and the V and J genes are those of that table, whereas D and trimming came from the DNA. The sample records roughly 76,000 clones, around nine tenths being singletons. This clone was seen only once. The sequence was collected from a woman older than 75 with active or convalescent COVID-19. The specimen was peripheral blood. This sequence joins TRBV6-2 or TRBV6-3 and TRBJ2-7; D call uncertain. Here the CDR3 DNA reads TGTGCCAGCAGTATGCGAGGCCTGCTAAGCTCCTACGAGCAGTACTTC. It is translated as CASSMRGLLSSYEQYF.